One sample yielded the 26 T cell receptor beta chains listed below, sequenced in a study of shared clonotypes between healthy human individuals. Terminally differentiated effector memory CD45RA+ cells were left out of the naive CD8 fraction, which was CD45RO-negative and positively selected for CCR7. TCRdb's copy holds only in-frame clones and misses some; the assay was immunoSEQ multiplex PCR. The sample shows around 2,000,000 clones, just over 90% of them seen only once. Sequenced sample: naive CD8+ T cells from PBMCs. Every receptor here comes from a man between 18 and 29 years old in good health. Some clones in this sample may be carry-over from other donors' samples.

This sequence joins TRBV27 and TRBJ1-4; TRBD1 matches 9 bases. Germline V gives CDR1 MNHEY, CDR2 SMNVEV (reference sequence). The V gene end was trimmed by 6 bases and the J gene end by 8 bases; junction bases not matched to a gene: 4. The CDR3 has 13 amino acids. In DNA form, the CDR3 reads TGTGCCAGCAGGGACAGGGGTTTGGAAAAACTGTTTTTT. Residues: CASRDRGLEKLFF.

The chain has TRBV10-3 and TRBJ2-7, with D perhaps matching TRBD1 (5 bases). The CDR3 spans 13 residues. CDR1 ENHRY and CDR2 SYGVKD come from the germline V gene. V was shortened by 8 bases and J by 0 bases, with 11 bases between the two germline ends. CDR3 nucleotide sequence: TGTGCCATCTGGGGCACTGGCTCCTACGAGCAGTACTTC. Encoded protein: CAIWGTGSYEQYF.

The chain combines TRBV1 with TRBJ2-1; TRBD2 is the table's D call and was not checked against the DNA. TRBV1 is reported as a pseudogene. This CDR3 is 15 amino acids long. CDR3 protein: CTTRILAGTVNEQFF. CDR3 nucleotide sequence: TGCACCACCAGGATACTAGCGGGAACGGTCAATGAGCAGTTCTTC.

In its sample, this clone was seen a few times. Additional DNA sequences in this sample encode the identical CDR3. V usage is TRBV9 and J usage is TRBJ1-1; D not resolved. The CDR3 spans 13 residues. CDR1 SGDLS and CDR2 YYNGEE come from the germline V gene. V was cut by 0 bases and J by 1 base, with 4 bases left in between. The CDR3 DNA is TGTGCCAGCAGCGTAGGTTCGAACACTGAAGCTTTCTTT. Encoded protein: CASSVGSNTEAFF. The whole variable domain, filled in from reference TRBV9 and TRBJ1-1, reads DSGVTQTPKHLITATGQRVTLRCSPRSGDLSVYWYQQSLDQGLQFLIQYYNGEERAKGNILERFSAQQFPDLHSELNLSSLELGDSALYFCASSVGSNTEAFFGQGTRLTVV.

The J gene is TRBJ2-1, the V gene TRBV27; TRBD2 might be the D (6 bases). CDR1 MNHEY and CDR2 SMNVEV come from the germline V gene (reference sequence). Trimming took off 6 bases at V and 7 bases at J, with 13 bases between the two ends. CDR3 length: 13 residues. The chain's CDR3 is CASRLAPRNEQFF. The CDR3, as DNA: TGTGCCAGCAGACTAGCACCTAGGAATGAGCAGTTCTTC.

The CDR3, as DNA: TGCAGCGGCCTTGGGAGGGGGAAGTACGAGCAGTACTTC. Amino acid sequence: CSGLGRGKYEQYF. The chain recombines TRBV29-1 with TRBJ2-7; maybe TRBD2 (7 bases). Germline V gene lookup returns CDR1 SQVTM and CDR2 ANQGSEA. The ends were cut back, 7 bases at V and 4 bases at J, with 17 bases in the middle. CDR3 size: 13 residues.

The chain couples TRBV5-4 to TRBJ2-7; D uncertain. V was shortened by 0 bases and J by 2 bases, with 3 bases between the two germline ends. The CDR3 runs 12 residues. Germline CDR1 and CDR2: SGHNT and YYREEE (reference sequence). The CDR3 is CASSLVPYEQYF. The CDR3 region has the DNA TGTGCCAGCAGCTTGGTCCCCTACGAGCAGTACTTC.

The chain is built from TRBV6-4 and TRBJ2-2; weak D call: TRBD2 (5 bases). V gave up 6 bases and J gave up 0 bases, with 8 bases separating them. The CDR3 has 14 residues. Germline V lookup: CDR1 MRHNA, CDR2 SNTAGT. CDR3 protein: CASREAPNTGELFF. DNA of the CDR3: TGTGCCAGCAGGGAGGCACCGAACACCGGGGAGCTGTTTTTT.

The chain couples TRBV4-2 to TRBJ1-1; the match to TRBD1 covers 7 bases. The CDR3 loop spans 16 amino acids. V lost 0 bases, J lost 1 base, and 5 bases stayed unmatched. The germline CDR1 and CDR2 sequences are LGHNA and YNFKEQ. CDR3: CASSQEVGTANTEAFF. The CDR3 DNA reads as TGTGCCAGCAGCCAAGAAGTGGGGACAGCGAACACTGAAGCTTTCTTT.

The chain joins TRBV7-9 to TRBJ2-1; TRBD1 aligns across 11 bases. V was clipped by 5 bases and J by 9 bases; unmatched bases: 12. The CDR3 runs 16 residues. The V gene's germline CDR1 is SEHNR and CDR2 FQNEAQ (reference sequence). In nucleotides, the CDR3 is TGTGCCAGCAGCCCCAGGACAGGGGGCGCCTCAATTGAGCAGTTCTTC. Its protein product is CASSPRTGGASIEQFF.

The chain employs TRBV28 and TRBJ1-5, with D perhaps TRBD1 (6 bases). The germline gives CDR1 MDHEN, CDR2 SYDVKM. V lost 2 bases to trimming and J lost 0 bases, with 17 bases between them. This CDR3 is built from 18 residues. The CDR3 sequence is CASSLDRTAAYSNQPQHF. The CDR3 DNA is TGTGCCAGCAGTTTAGATCGGACAGCCGCGTATAGCAATCAGCCCCAGCATTTT.

As for this clone: This CDR3 is also generated by other DNA sequences in the sample. The genes are TRBV5-6 and TRBJ1-1; D uncertain. Germline CDR1 is SGHDT and CDR2 is YYEEEE. There are 12 residues in the CDR3. The V and J ends lost 3 bases and 4 bases respectively, with 7 bases between them. CDR3 in DNA: TGTGCCAGCAGCTATGGGAGCACTGAAGCTTTCTTT. Translating gives CASSYGSTEAFF.

This clone was detected only once. The J gene is TRBJ1-2, the V gene TRBV2; 8 bases align to TRBD1. CDR1 and CDR2 (germline): SNHLY, FYNNEI. The trim removed 2 bases at V and 3 bases at J, leaving 23 bases unmatched. There are 21 residues in the CDR3. Written as DNA, the CDR3 is TGTGCCAGCAGTGAAATGAACGGGAAACAGGCAGGGGGCATTTCTGACTATGGCTACACCTTC. Protein sequence: CASSEMNGKQAGGISDYGYTF.

In regard to this clone: Distinct nucleotide sequences in the sample also encode this CDR3. V usage is TRBV5-6 and J usage is TRBJ2-1, with D perhaps matching TRBD1 (6 bases). Germline V gene data show CDR1 as SGHDT and CDR2 as YYEEEE. This CDR3 contains 15 residues. V shed 2 bases and J shed 4 bases, with 13 bases lying between them. The CDR3 nucleotides read TGTGCCAGCAGCTTAACAGGGAGTAGTTACAATGAGCAGTTCTTC. Translated, it gives CASSLTGSSYNEQFF.

The genes are TRBV30 and TRBJ2-7, with 8 positions matching TRBD1. Germline CDR1 and CDR2: GTSNPN and SVGIG (reference sequence). This CDR3 comprises 13 residues. The J segment lost 1 base and the V segment lost 5 bases, leaving 4 bases of the junction unmatched. The CDR3 reads CAWDRGLSYEQYF. CDR3 DNA: TGTGCCTGGGACAGGGGTTTATCCTACGAGCAGTACTTC.

The genes are TRBV27 and TRBJ2-1; D may match TRBD1 or TRBD2 (6 bases each). The CDR3 contains 12 residues. CDR1 is MNHEY, CDR2 SMNVEV, per germline (reference sequence). The germline V and J ends were trimmed by 5 bases and 13 bases, with 15 bases remaining between them. The CDR3 loop reads CASSPGAPQQFF. DNA for the CDR3: TGTGCCAGCAGTCCGGGGGCTCCCCAACAGTTCTTC.

This chain joins TRBV18 and TRBJ2-1; the D gene could be TRBD1 or TRBD2 (6 bases each). V lost 4 bases and J 6 bases, leaving 19 bases between the germline ends. Germline CDR1 and CDR2: KGHSH and LQKENI. The CDR3 sequence is 16 residues long. DNA for the CDR3: TGTGCCAGCTCACTCGTAGGCTTCGGGGGCGGCAATGAGCAGTTCTTC. Encoded protein: CASSLVGFGGGNEQFF.

The CDR3 nucleotides read TGTGCCAGCAGTTCCGCGTACGAGCAGTACTTC. Translated: CASSSAYEQYF. The gene calls are TRBV6-5 and TRBJ2-5; no reliable D call. The tail of the sequence fits TRBJ2-7 better, so the J call may be wrong. The germline gives CDR1 MNHEY, CDR2 SVGAGI. This CDR3 has 11 residues.

The chain carries TRBV27 and TRBJ1-2; maybe TRBD1 (5 bases). The germline V gene has CDR1 MNHEY and CDR2 SMNVEV (reference sequence). The CDR3 sequence is 15 residues long. V lost 4 bases and J 4 bases, leaving 16 bases between the germline ends. This chain's CDR3 is CASSSRDGTIYGYTF. Written as DNA, the CDR3 is TGTGCCAGCAGTTCCCGGGACGGGACCATCTATGGCTACACCTTC.

The V call is TRBV9, the J call TRBJ2-2; D tentatively fits TRBD1 or TRBD2 (6 bases each). V gave up 6 bases and J gave up 6 bases, with 18 bases separating them. The V gene's germline CDR1 is SGDLS and CDR2 YYNGEE. The CDR3 runs 15 residues. The CDR3 DNA follows: TGTGCCAGCACGGGATCGGGGGCTGTCGCCGGGGAGCTGTTTTTT. Its translation is CASTGSGAVAGELFF.

The rearrangement uses TRBV28 and TRBJ1-1; D ambiguous. Trimming took off 2 bases at V and 6 bases at J, with 10 bases between the two ends. The CDR3 spans 13 residues. The germline CDR1 and CDR2 sequences are MDHEN and SYDVKM. The CDR3 DNA reads as TGTGCCAGCAGTTTAACCCCGGCCGCTGAAGCTTTCTTT. Translated, it gives CASSLTPAAEAFF.

Remarks on this clone: At the DNA level, this CDR3 is encoded by other sequences in the same sample as well. The J gene is TRBJ1-2, the V gene TRBV6-5, with no clear D. The CDR3 length is 14 residues. The germline V and J ends were trimmed by 2 bases and 5 bases, with 12 bases remaining between them. Germline V gene sequence: CDR1 MNHEY, CDR2 SVGAGI. The CDR3 DNA follows: TGTGCCAGCAGTTACGGGGAAGGAGGGTATGGCTACACCTTC. Its protein is CASSYGEGGYGYTF.

V and J are TRBV9 and TRBJ2-2; D unresolved. Germline V gives CDR1 SGDLS, CDR2 YYNGEE. The CDR3 totals 14 residues. The V end lost 0 bases, the J end lost 6 bases, and 9 bases lay between the germline ends. CDR3 sequence: CASSVASRSGELFF. CDR3 DNA: TGTGCCAGCAGCGTAGCCAGTCGTTCCGGGGAGCTGTTTTTT. Complete variable domain (other parts from reference TRBV9 and TRBJ2-2): DSGVTQTPKHLITATGQRVTLRCSPRSGDLSVYWYQQSLDQGLQFLIQYYNGEERAKGNILERFSAQQFPDLHSELNLSSLELGDSALYFCASSVASRSGELFFGEGSRLTVL.

This chain links TRBV6-5 with TRBJ2-7; D remains unclear. Germline V gives CDR1 MNHEY, CDR2 SVGAGI. Trimming took 2 bases from V and 0 from J, leaving 11 bases between them. The CDR3 spans 15 residues. CDR3 DNA: TGTGCCAGCAGTTACGGGCAGGCTAGCTCCTACGAGCAGTACTTC. It is translated as CASSYGQASSYEQYF.

This chain uses TRBV11-1 with TRBJ2-3; 16 bases are a match to TRBD2. There are 18 residues in the CDR3. Germline V gene lookup returns CDR1 SGHAT and CDR2 FQDESV (reference sequence). V was pared by 2 bases and J by 4 bases, with 6 bases of the junction left unmatched. The CDR3 is CASSLSGLAGGPADTQYF. As DNA, the CDR3 is TGTGCCAGCAGCTTATCGGGACTAGCGGGAGGGCCGGCAGATACGCAGTATTTT.

The chain has TRBV19 and TRBJ2-1; 7 nucleotides align to TRBD2. The CDR3 runs to 15 residues. V trimming: 1 base; J trimming: 3 bases; junction bases outside the gene matches: 3. Germline CDR1 reads LNHDA; CDR2 reads SQIVND (reference sequence). CDR3 residues: CASSIGGLLYNEQFF. The CDR3 coding sequence is TGTGCCAGTAGTATAGGGGGACTACTCTACAATGAGCAGTTCTTC.